These 20 T cell receptor beta chains were sequenced from one sample in a study of response to subunit inactivated influenza vaccine. Each CDR3 protein is one row after TCRdb ran MiXCR on the RT-PCR reads. The sample has roughly 700,000 distinct CDR3 sequences, roughly 13% seen once; the top ten hold 6.5% to 8.5%. This material consisted of PBMCs from blood, taken 14 days before vaccination. Receptor source: a man over 45 who received an inactivated influenza vaccine.

This clonotype showed up just a few times. V usage is TRBV3-1 and J usage is TRBJ2-5, with D hard to call. This CDR3 region has 15 residues. The V gene's germline CDR1 is LGHDT and CDR2 YNNKEL (reference sequence). The V end was cut by 0 bases, the J end by 5 bases, with 13 bases between. Here the CDR3 DNA reads TGTGCCAGCAGCCAAGATCGGAAGGGTTTGGAGACCCAGTACTTC. Translating gives CASSQDRKGLETQYF.

This clonotype was seen many times. The rearrangement joins TRBV29-1 to TRBJ2-1, with D perhaps TRBD2 (5 bases). V was shortened by 4 bases and J by 0 bases, with 10 bases between the two germline ends. Germline V lookup: CDR1 SQVTM, CDR2 ANQGSEA. CDR3 length: 14 amino acids. CDR3 nucleotides: TGCAGCGTTGCCGCGGGCGGCTCCTACAATGAGCAGTTCTTC. It translates to CSVAAGGSYNEQFF.

This clonotype was detected many times. CDR3 coding DNA: TGCAGTGCTAGGGATAGCGGGGGGGCCCGAGGGACAGATACGCAGTATTTT. It specifies CSARDSGGARGTDTQYF. This chain links TRBV20-1 with TRBJ2-3; 11 nucleotides align to TRBD2. Germline V gene data show CDR1 as DFQATT and CDR2 as SNEGSKA (reference sequence). The CDR3 covers 17 residues. Trimming at V came to 3 bases and at J to 3 bases, leaving 11 bases not matched to a gene.

In this sample, this clonotype turned up once. The junction differs from germline at one of its ends, possibly a read error. Here the CDR3 reads CASSLKNTEELFF. The CDR3 region has the DNA TGTGCCAGCAGTTTGAAGAACACCGAGGAGCTGTTTTTT. V is TRBV28 and J is TRBJ2-2; D is uncertain. CDR3 length: 13 residues. The germline CDR1 and CDR2 sequences are MDHEN and SYDVKM.

V gene TRBV15 combines with J gene TRBJ1-5; no reliable D call. The CDR3 extends over 15 amino acids. The germline V and J ends were trimmed by 0 bases and 4 bases, with 10 bases remaining between them. Germline lookup yields CDR1 LNHNV and CDR2 YYDKDF (reference sequence). The CDR3, as DNA: TGTGCCACCAGCAGAGACAGAATGGGGAATCAGCCCCAGCATTTT. Its translation is CATSRDRMGNQPQHF. The variable domain in full, with the rest retrieved from reference TRBV15 and TRBJ1-5, is DAMVIQNPRYQVTQFGKPVTLSCSQTLNHNVMYWYQQKSSQAPKLLFHYYDKDFNNEADTPDNFQSRRPNTSFCFLDIRSPGLGDTAMYLCATSRDRMGNQPQHFGDGTRLSIL.

This chain joins TRBV9 and TRBJ2-4; possibly TRBD1 for D (5 bases). The CDR3 is 14 residues long. Trimming took off 2 bases at V and 4 bases at J, with 10 bases between the two ends. Germline V CDR1 and CDR2: SGDLS, YYNGEE. The CDR3 reads CASSVGQGKNIQYF. Written as DNA, the CDR3 is TGTGCCAGCAGCGTGGGGCAGGGTAAAAACATTCAGTACTTC. Using reference TRBV9 and TRBJ2-4 for the parts outside the CDR3, the full variable domain is DSGVTQTPKHLITATGQRVTLRCSPRSGDLSVYWYQQSLDQGLQFLIQYYNGEERAKGNILERFSAQQFPDLHSELNLSSLELGDSALYFCASSVGQGKNIQYFGAGTRLSVL.

This chain links TRBV7-9 with TRBJ2-7; 9 nucleotides line up with TRBD2. The V segment lost 5 bases and the J segment 4 bases; nucleotides outside the gene matches: 9. The CDR3 spans 15 residues. Germline loops: CDR1 SEHNR, CDR2 FQNEAQ (reference sequence). Here the CDR3 DNA reads TGTGCCAGCAGCCTCAGTAGCGGGAGTCCTTACGAGCAGTACTTC. Protein sequence: CASSLSSGSPYEQYF.

The V gene is TRBV11-1, the J gene TRBJ2-5; 10 positions agree with TRBD1. CDR1 and CDR2 (germline): SGHAT, FQDESV (reference sequence). The junction had 5 bases not matched to a gene; V was cut back by 2 bases and J by 8 bases. This CDR3 region has 14 residues. CDR3 coding DNA: TGTGCCAGCAGCTTAATCGGGACAGGGGCAACCCAGTACTTC. It is translated as CASSLIGTGATQYF.

This clonotype has only a few counts. The rearrangement links TRBV28 to TRBJ1-2; 8 bases map to TRBD1. In germline, CDR1 is MDHEN, CDR2 SYDVKM. The CDR3 is 14 residues long. The V and J ends lost 5 bases and 5 bases, in that order; junction bases with no gene match: 7. DNA of the CDR3: TGTGCCAGCAGTGGACAGGGTCCCGAATATGGCTACACCTTC. It specifies CASSGQGPEYGYTF.

This clonotype was observed a few times. The chain recombines TRBV7-9 with TRBJ1-6, with TRBD1 matching over 7 bases. The CDR3 has 15 amino acids. J lost 7 bases, V lost 2 bases, and 5 bases had no gene match. Germline V lookup: CDR1 SEHNR, CDR2 FQNEAQ (reference sequence). The CDR3 sequence is CASSLSAGGNSPLHF. CDR3 in DNA: TGTGCCAGCAGCTTATCGGCAGGGGGGAATTCACCCCTCCACTTT.

This clonotype has only a few counts. The chain uses TRBV6-6 and TRBJ2-7; D gene uncertain. Germline V CDR1 and CDR2: MNHNY, SVGAGI (reference sequence). V was cut by 8 bases and J by 6 bases, with 8 bases left in between. The CDR3 is 10 amino acids. The CDR3, as DNA: TGTGCCAGCGGGGATGGCGAGCAGTACTTC. Residues: CASGDGEQYF.

This clonotype appeared a few times. The rearrangement links TRBV3-1 to TRBJ2-5, with D possibly TRBD1 on 6 matching bases. Per the germline V gene, CDR1 is LGHDT and CDR2 is YNNKEL (reference sequence). Trimming pared 3 bases from V and 1 base from J, leaving 12 bases between. The CDR3 totals 15 residues. CDR3 sequence: CASSHRGLLQETQYF. The CDR3 DNA reads TGTGCCAGCAGCCACAGGGGTCTCCTCCAAGAGACCCAGTACTTC.

This clonotype has just a few counts. J is TRBJ2-1 and V is TRBV12-3 or TRBV12-4; D is unclear. CDR3 size: 15 residues. V lost 6 bases and J 6 bases, leaving 18 bases between the germline ends. CDR3 amino acids: CASSPDHSIPNEQFF. The CDR3 DNA sequence: TGTGCCAGCAGCCCGGATCACTCGATCCCCAATGAGCAGTTCTTC.

In its sample, this clonotype was seen a few times. The genes are TRBV6-2 or TRBV6-3 and TRBJ2-5; no clear D. The CDR3 has 14 amino acids. The germline V gene encodes CDR1 MNHEY and CDR2 SVGEGT. Between the trimmed V and J ends, which lost 4 bases and 2 bases, there was a span of 11 bases. The CDR3 loop reads CASSSRAAQETQYF. As DNA, the CDR3 is TGTGCCAGCAGTTCCCGGGCGGCTCAAGAGACCCAGTACTTC.

This clonotype turned up a few times. This chain links TRBV18 with TRBJ2-7; 8 nucleotides match TRBD2. The V segment lost 0 bases and the J segment 3 bases; nucleotides outside the gene matches: 1. Germline V gene data show CDR1 as KGHSH and CDR2 as LQKENI. The CDR3 runs to 14 residues. The CDR3 here is CASSPPGTSYEQYF. CDR3 DNA sequence: TGTGCCAGCTCACCACCGGGGACTAGCTACGAGCAGTACTTC.

This clonotype turned up a few times. V and J are TRBV15 and TRBJ2-3; D is perhaps TRBD2 (5 bases). The CDR3 is 13 amino acids. Germline values: CDR1 LNHNV, CDR2 YYDKDF (reference sequence). Trimming removed 5 bases at V and 5 bases at J, with 11 bases between. The CDR3 protein is CATSVRDEDTQYF. DNA of the CDR3: TGTGCCACCAGCGTGAGGGATGAAGATACGCAGTATTTT.

This clonotype was seen more than once but under ten times. The rearrangement uses TRBV16 and TRBJ2-7; D remains ambiguous. Germline loops: CDR1 KGHSY, CDR2 FQNENV. The CDR3 totals 14 residues. Trimming took 1 base from V and 1 from J, leaving 8 bases between them. CDR3 residues: CASSQFVNSYEQYF. CDR3 nucleotides: TGTGCCAGCAGCCAATTTGTCAATTCCTACGAGCAGTACTTC.

This clonotype came up many times. This chain uses TRBV19 with TRBJ2-5; D is ambiguous. With 6 bases removed from V and 3 bases from J, the gap between germline ends came to 11 bases. The CDR3 length is 13 residues. Germline CDR1 and CDR2: LNHDA and SQIVND (reference sequence). CDR3 in DNA: TGTGCCAGTAGAATCCGGTCAGAAGAGACCCAGTACTTC. The encoded protein is CASRIRSEETQYF.

This clonotype has only a few counts. The chain joins TRBV6-5 to TRBJ1-2; no clear D. The CDR3 loop spans 12 amino acids. V dropped 11 bases and J dropped 8 bases, with 18 bases sitting between them. In germline, CDR1 is MNHEY, CDR2 SVGAGI. In DNA form, the CDR3 reads TGTGCCGCCCAGTCAGGAAACCAGGGCTACACCTTC. It translates to CAAQSGNQGYTF.

This clonotype has a handful of counts. The chain carries TRBV30 and TRBJ2-7, with unresolved D. V was trimmed by 0 bases and J by 3 bases, leaving 12 bases between them. Germline lookup yields CDR1 GTSNPN and CDR2 SVGIG (reference sequence). The CDR3 spans 14 residues. The CDR3 here is CAWSVTLMNYEQYF. Here the CDR3 DNA reads TGTGCCTGGAGTGTGACACTGATGAACTACGAGCAGTACTTC.